What follows are 22 T cell receptor beta chains derived from one specimen sequenced in a study of human T cells and chemical hapten exposure. TCRdb recomputed calls from the RACE reads with MiXCR, one row per CDR3 protein. Counted here are around 350,000 distinct CDR3 sequences, roughly 6% occurring once; the ten biggest clones make up about 8.2%. Time point: pre-sensitization, week 0. Treatment of the sample: therapeutic diphenylcyclopropenone sensitization with weekly scalp DPC. The input for sequencing was whole blood, taken in connection with sensitization to the hapten diphenylcyclopropenone (DPC). The receptors originated from a young woman with alopecia areata. Some clones in this sample may be carry-over from other donors' samples.

This clonotype was detected many times. The chain employs TRBV12-3 or TRBV12-4 and TRBJ2-7; D is possibly TRBD2 (6 bases). CDR3 size: 15 residues. With 5 bases removed from V and 7 bases from J, the gap between germline ends came to 21 bases. The CDR3 DNA sequence: TGTGCCAGCAGTGGCGTCGGGGCCCCACGGGGGGAGCAGTACTTC. It specifies CASSGVGAPRGEQYF.

This clonotype has a handful of counts. The chain links TRBV12-3 or TRBV12-4 to TRBJ1-4, with TRBD1 identical over 7 bases. The ends lost 6 bases at V and 8 bases at J; junction bases unmatched: 6. The CDR3 length is 13 residues. The CDR3 nucleotides are TGTGCCAGCAGGAATACAGGGGAAGAAAAACTGTTTTTT. It yields the protein CASRNTGEEKLFF.

The rearrangement uses TRBV7-6 and TRBJ1-5, with TRBD1 as a possible D gene (5 bases). Germline values: CDR1 SGHVS, CDR2 FNYEAQ. This CDR3 spans 15 amino acids. Trimming stripped 1 base from V and 3 bases from J, with 10 bases between. The CDR3 loop is CASSLGIGDNQPQHF. DNA for the CDR3: TGTGCCAGCAGCTTAGGGATAGGGGACAATCAGCCCCAGCATTTT.

This clonotype has a count of ten or more. The chain combines TRBV6-5 with TRBJ2-2, with TRBD2 identical over 12 bases. With V trimmed by 6 bases and J by 3 bases, 8 bases remained unmatched. Germline assignment: CDR1 MNHEY and CDR2 SVGAGI. This CDR3 spans 17 amino acids. The CDR3 sequence: CASSIWTSGEYTGELFF. Written as DNA, the CDR3 is TGTGCCAGCAGCATTTGGACTAGCGGGGAGTACACCGGGGAGCTGTTTTTT.

This clonotype was observed at least ten times. The chain employs TRBV12-3 or TRBV12-4 and TRBJ2-7; 8 bases agree with TRBD1. The CDR3 runs to 14 residues. After removal of 7 bases from V and 3 bases from J, the junction contained 8 bases not matched to a gene. CDR3: CASTLGQAIYEQYF. As DNA, the CDR3 is TGTGCCAGCACCCTGGGACAGGCTATCTACGAGCAGTACTTC.

The chain has TRBV18 and TRBJ1-2; D is undetermined. The ends were cut back, 5 bases at V and 8 bases at J, with 18 bases in the middle. CDR1 and CDR2 (germline): KGHSH, LQKENI. The CDR3 contains 14 residues. The CDR3 DNA follows: TGTGCCAGCTCAGCTGTCAAGGCCGTGGAAGGCTACACCTTC. This encodes CASSAVKAVEGYTF.

The V call is TRBV6-2 or TRBV6-3, the J call TRBJ2-7, with D perhaps matching TRBD2 (6 bases). CDR3 length: 13 amino acids. Germline V lookup: CDR1 MNHEY, CDR2 SVGEGT. Trimming pared 7 bases from V and 4 bases from J, leaving 14 bases between. The CDR3 DNA is TGTGCCAGCACTTCTATCGCGGGGTACGAGCAGTACTTC. Residues: CASTSIAGYEQYF.

Ten or more counts support this clonotype. V and J are TRBV20-1 and TRBJ1-5; D unresolved. CDR3 size: 14 residues. CDR1 DFQATT and CDR2 SNEGSKA come from the germline V gene (reference sequence). Trimming removed 3 bases from V and 0 bases from J, with 9 bases in between. CDR3 DNA: TGCAGTGCTAGCCAGTATTATAGCAATCAGCCCCAGCATTTT. Protein product: CSASQYYSNQPQHF.

This clonotype was seen only a few times. The rearrangement joins TRBV6-2 or TRBV6-3 to TRBJ1-2; weak D call: TRBD1 (5 bases). The V gene's germline CDR1 is MNHEY and CDR2 SVGEGT. V was shortened by 5 bases and J by 5 bases, with 12 bases between the two germline ends. The length of the CDR3 is 13 residues. CDR3 sequence (DNA): TGTGCCAGCAGTCCGACAGTGTCGTATGGCTACACCTTC. This gives the protein CASSPTVSYGYTF.

This clonotype was found many times. The V call is TRBV4-3, the J call TRBJ2-6; unclear D gene. The CDR3 consists of 16 residues. From germline, CDR1 is LGHNA and CDR2 YSLEER. Trimming took 0 bases from V and 4 from J, leaving 10 bases between them. CDR3 residues: CASSQERAAGANVLTF. In nucleotides, the CDR3 is TGCGCCAGCAGCCAAGAAAGGGCGGCAGGGGCCAACGTCCTGACTTTC.

This clonotype was picked up a small number of times. The V call is TRBV9, the J call TRBJ1-5; no clear D gene. Per the germline V gene, CDR1 is SGDLS and CDR2 is YYNGEE. The CDR3 is made up of 14 amino acids. V dropped 0 bases and J dropped 7 bases, with 11 bases sitting between them. This CDR3 reads CASSVAYHGQPQHF. CDR3 coding DNA: TGTGCCAGCAGCGTAGCATACCACGGGCAGCCCCAGCATTTT.

There are many counts of this clonotype. J is TRBJ1-2 and V is TRBV11-1; 7 nucleotides align to TRBD1. Germline V gene lookup returns CDR1 SGHAT and CDR2 FQDESV (reference sequence). The CDR3 is 14 residues long. V lost 3 bases to trimming and J lost 6 bases; unmatched junction nucleotides: 7. CDR3 nucleotides: TGTGCCAGCAGCTTCCACGACAGGGACAATGGCTACACCTTC. It specifies CASSFHDRDNGYTF.

The sample holds a few counts of this clonotype. Here the CDR3 DNA reads TGTGCCAGCAGCTTAACGGGTTACCTTAACAATGAGCAGTTCTTC. Translating it yields CASSLTGYLNNEQFF. The chain joins TRBV12-3 or TRBV12-4 to TRBJ2-1, with D unclear. The CDR3 is made up of 15 amino acids. With 6 bases removed from V and 5 bases from J, the gap between germline ends came to 17 bases.

This clonotype was counted a few times. V is TRBV6-2 or TRBV6-3 and J is TRBJ2-1; 11 bases fit TRBD2. Germline CDR1 is MNHEY and CDR2 is SVGEGT. This CDR3 has 15 residues. V dropped 10 bases and J dropped 0; count of bases not matched to a gene: 5. The DNA of the CDR3 is TGTGCCATCCGACTAGCGGGGAGCTCCTACAATGAGCAGTTCTTC. Its protein product is CAIRLAGSSYNEQFF.

The table lists this clonotype with a few counts. The gene calls are TRBV2 and TRBJ1-5; maybe TRBD1 (5 bases). Germline CDR1 SNHLY, CDR2 FYNNEI. The CDR3 contains 12 residues. V lost 11 bases and J lost 7, with 15 bases in between. The CDR3: CAGGTGGQPQHF. The CDR3 DNA is TGTGCCGGAGGGACGGGCGGGCAGCCCCAGCATTTT.

This clonotype has ten or more counts. This sequence joins TRBV28 and TRBJ2-5; 10 bases are shared with TRBD2. V lost 4 bases to trimming and J lost 4 bases; unmatched junction nucleotides: 9. Germline CDR1 reads MDHEN; CDR2 reads SYDVKM. This CDR3 contains 16 residues. In DNA form, the CDR3 reads TGTGCCAGCAGTTCCAGGCTAGCGGGGGAAGGAGAGACCCAGTACTTC. As protein: CASSSRLAGEGETQYF.

The rearrangement uses TRBV7-8 and TRBJ2-5; 7 bases agree with TRBD2. This CDR3 spans 14 amino acids. Germline assignment: CDR1 SGHVS and CDR2 FQNEAQ. The ends lost 3 bases at V and 4 bases at J; junction bases unmatched: 5. DNA of the CDR3: TGTGCCAGCAGCTTCAGACTAGCCCCAGAGACCCAGTACTTC. This codes for CASSFRLAPETQYF.

This clonotype was found a few times. The rearrangement joins TRBV7-2 to TRBJ2-5, with TRBD2 matching over 8 bases. V lost 5 bases, J lost 5 bases, and 19 bases stayed unmatched. Germline lookup yields CDR1 SGHTA and CDR2 FQGNSA. The CDR3 sequence is 18 residues long. The CDR3 sequence is CASSPGGAGGPPGETQYF. The CDR3, as DNA: TGTGCCAGCAGCCCCGGGGGGGCGGGGGGCCCTCCGGGTGAGACCCAGTACTTC.

This clonotype came up many times. This chain's CDR3 is CASSLGRDGDGYTF. The CDR3 DNA reads TGTGCCAGCAGCTTAGGGAGGGACGGTGATGGCTACACCTTC. This chain uses TRBV11-2 with TRBJ1-2; tentative D call: TRBD1 (5 bases). V shed 1 base and J shed 6 bases, with 12 bases lying between them. The CDR3 is made up of 14 amino acids. Germline assignment: CDR1 SGHAT and CDR2 FQNNGV. The full variable domain, its missing parts supplied by reference TRBV11-2 and TRBJ1-2, is EAGVAQSPRYKIIEKRQSVAFWCNPISGHATLYWYQQILGQGPKLLIQFQNNGVVDDSQLPKDRFSAERLKGVDSTLKIQPAKLEDSAVYLCASSLGRDGDGYTFGSGTRLTVV.

This clonotype was detected only a few times. The J gene is TRBJ2-7, the V gene TRBV18, with TRBD1 matching over 8 bases. The V and J ends lost 2 bases and 6 bases, in that order; junction bases with no gene match: 3. CDR1 is KGHSH and CDR2 is LQKENI in the germline V gene. The CDR3 has 13 residues. CDR3 in DNA: TGTGCCAGCTCACCAGTTACAGGGGGCGAGCAGTACTTC. Residues: CASSPVTGGEQYF.

The sample holds many counts of this clonotype. The genes are TRBV4-3 and TRBJ1-2, with 7 bases matching TRBD1. V lost 0 bases, J lost 6 bases, and 16 bases stayed unmatched. The CDR3 is made up of 18 amino acids. The germline V gene encodes CDR1 LGHNA and CDR2 YSLEER. The CDR3 sequence: CASSQDDGVGQGEDGYTF. The CDR3 DNA is TGCGCCAGCAGCCAAGACGATGGGGTGGGCCAGGGGGAGGATGGCTACACCTTC.

The CDR3 loop reads CASSFGVEGYEQYF. CDR3 nucleotides: TGCGCCAGCAGCTTTGGGGTGGAGGGCTACGAGCAGTACTTC. The rearrangement uses TRBV5-1 and TRBJ2-7, with D possibly TRBD2 on 6 matching bases. The ends were cut back, 2 bases at V and 3 bases at J, with 12 bases in the middle. Germline V gene lookup returns CDR1 SGHRS and CDR2 YFSETQ. This CDR3 has 14 residues.